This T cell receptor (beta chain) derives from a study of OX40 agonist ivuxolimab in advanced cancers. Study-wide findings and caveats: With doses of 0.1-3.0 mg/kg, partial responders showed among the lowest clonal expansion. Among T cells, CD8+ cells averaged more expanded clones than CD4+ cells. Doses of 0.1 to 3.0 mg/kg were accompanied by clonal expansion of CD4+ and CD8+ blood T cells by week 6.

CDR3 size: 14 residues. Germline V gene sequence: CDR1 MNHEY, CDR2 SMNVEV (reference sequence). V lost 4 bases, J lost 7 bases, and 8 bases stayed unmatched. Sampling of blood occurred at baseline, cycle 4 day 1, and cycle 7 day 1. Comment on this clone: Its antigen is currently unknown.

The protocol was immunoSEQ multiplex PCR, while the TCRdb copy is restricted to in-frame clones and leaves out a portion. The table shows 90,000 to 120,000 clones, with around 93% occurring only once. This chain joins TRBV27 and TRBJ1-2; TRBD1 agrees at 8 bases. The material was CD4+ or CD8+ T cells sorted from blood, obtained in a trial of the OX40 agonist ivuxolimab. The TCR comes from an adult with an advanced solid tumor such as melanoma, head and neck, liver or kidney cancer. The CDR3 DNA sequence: TGTGCCAGCAGTTATAACAGGGGGTTTGTTGGCTACACCTTC. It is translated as CASSYNRGFVGYTF.